The 25 T cell receptor beta chains below were found in one sample sequenced in a study of vaccination effects on CD4 cells after COVID-19. Repertoires were generated with immunoSEQ multiplex PCR, while TCRdb's copy carries only in-frame clones and drops some. There are 20,000 to 30,000 clones in the sample; around 70% occur only once, and roughly 8% lies in the top ten. These receptors are not linked to any known antigen. Before any sequencing was done, the ViraFEST assay used viral peptide pools to expand antigen-specific CD4+ T cells. Isolating CD4+ T cells followed roughly ten days of culture. Two doses of BNT162b2 or mRNA-1273 vaccine were administered to participants. The source material was CD4+ T cells from PBMCs cultured with SARS-CoV-2 spike peptides, sampled after COVID-19 vaccination. The source of these receptors is a human donor who received a COVID-19 vaccine.

This sequence joins TRBV5-1 and TRBJ2-7; 7 nucleotides agree with TRBD2. CDR1 SGHRS and CDR2 YFSETQ come from the germline V gene. The CDR3 extends over 12 amino acids. V lost 2 bases to trimming and J lost 11 bases; unmatched junction nucleotides: 7. CDR3 nucleotides: TGCGCCAGCAGCTTTGAGGGAGGGTATAAGTACTTC. It translates to CASSFEGGYKYF. The entire variable domain, with the rest obtained from reference TRBV5-1 and TRBJ2-7, is as follows: KAGVTQTPRYLIKTRGQQVTLSCSPISGHRSVSWYQQTPGQGLQFLFEYFSETQRNKGNFPGRFSGRQFSNSRSEMNVSTLELGDSALYLCASSFEGGYKYFGPGTRLTVT.

The chain is built from TRBV5-5 and TRBJ2-2; 12 nucleotides line up with TRBD2. The junction had 9 bases not matched to a gene; V was cut back by 6 bases and J by 0 bases. There are 18 residues in the CDR3. Germline V CDR1 and CDR2: SGHKS, YYEKEE (reference sequence). The CDR3 nucleotides read TGTGCCAGCACGATAGGACTAGCGGGGTTCGCGAACACCGGGGAGCTGTTTTTT. Amino acid sequence: CASTIGLAGFANTGELFF.

The chain recombines TRBV19 with TRBJ2-1; 7 bases fit TRBD1. V gave up 7 bases and J gave up 7 bases; unmatched junction bases: 10. Germline CDR1 reads LNHDA; CDR2 reads SQIVND (reference sequence). CDR3 size: 14 residues. CDR3 amino acids: CASIGGRAPNEQFF. DNA of the CDR3: TGTGCCAGTATAGGGGGCAGGGCGCCTAATGAGCAGTTCTTC.

In nucleotides, the CDR3 is TGTGCCAGTAGTACAAATCTCCTAGCGGCCTACAATGAGCAGTTCTTC. This gives the protein CASSTNLLAAYNEQFF. This sequence joins TRBV19 and TRBJ2-1; TRBD2 matches at 7 bases. Germline V gene data show CDR1 as LNHDA and CDR2 as SQIVND (reference sequence). The length of the CDR3 is 16 residues. The V and J ends lost 4 bases and 2 bases, in that order; junction bases with no gene match: 8.

This clone was seen only a few times. Here the CDR3 reads CASGAVYSGNTIYF. The CDR3 DNA follows: TGTGCCAGCGGCGCCGTCTACTCTGGAAACACCATATATTTT. This chain links TRBV2 with TRBJ1-3; D remains ambiguous. There are 14 residues in the CDR3. Looked up from germline, CDR1 is SNHLY and CDR2 is FYNNEI. V lost 8 bases and J 0 bases, leaving 11 bases between the germline ends.

J is TRBJ1-1 and V is TRBV19; D not resolved. V was trimmed by 4 bases and J by 1 base, leaving 10 bases between them. The CDR3 extends over 14 amino acids. Germline assignment: CDR1 LNHDA and CDR2 SQIVND (reference sequence). CDR3 residues: CASSNGQANTEAFF. For the CDR3, the DNA is TGTGCCAGTAGTAACGGGCAGGCGAACACTGAAGCTTTCTTT.

The chain combines TRBV7-9 with TRBJ1-3; TRBD1 matches 7 bases. This CDR3 comprises 15 residues. Germline lookup yields CDR1 SEHNR and CDR2 FQNEAQ (reference sequence). V lost 5 bases to trimming and J lost 7 bases; unmatched junction nucleotides: 11. Here the CDR3 reads CASSQTTGVGNTIYF. CDR3 DNA sequence: TGTGCCAGCAGCCAGACAACAGGGGTGGGGAACACCATATATTTT.

The sample holds a few counts of this clone. The rearrangement joins TRBV3-1 (or the pseudogene TRBV3-2) to TRBJ1-6, with 9 bases identical to TRBD1. Trimming at V came to 1 base and at J to 6 bases, leaving 4 bases not matched to a gene. The CDR3 has 16 amino acids. The germline gives CDR1 LGHDT, CDR2 YNNKEL (reference sequence). CDR3 DNA sequence: TGTGCCAGCAGCCAAGCGGGGACAGGGAGTAATTCACCCCTCCACTTT. It encodes CASSQAGTGSNSPLHF.

The CDR3 region is CASVSGVTQYF. The CDR3 DNA reads TGTGCCAGTGTCAGTGGGGTTACGCAGTATTTT. This sequence joins TRBV6-5 and TRBJ2-3; D not resolved. The V and J ends lost 9 bases and 8 bases respectively, with 12 bases between them. The germline V gene encodes CDR1 MNHEY and CDR2 SVGAGI. CDR3 length: 11 amino acids.

This clone came up a few times. The chain is built from TRBV7-9 and TRBJ2-7; unclear D gene. Germline-derived CDR1 and CDR2 are SEHNR and FQNEAQ (reference sequence). This CDR3 contains 13 residues. CDR3 region: CAVGSEVAYEQYF. CDR3 nucleotide sequence: TGTGCGGTGGGCTCCGAAGTGGCCTACGAGCAGTACTTC.

This sequence joins TRBV2 and TRBJ1-1, with 12 bases fitting TRBD1. The ends lost 7 bases at V and 6 bases at J; junction bases unmatched: 3. This CDR3 has 13 residues. The germline gives CDR1 SNHLY, CDR2 FYNNEI. The CDR3 region is CASMGQGAAEAFF. Written as DNA, the CDR3 is TGTGCCAGCATGGGACAGGGGGCCGCTGAAGCTTTCTTT.

This clone has only one observation. This chain links TRBV18 with TRBJ2-4; 7 nucleotides align to TRBD2. The length of the CDR3 is 17 residues. The germline gives CDR1 KGHSH, CDR2 LQKENI. After removal of 1 base from V and 0 bases from J, the junction contained 6 bases not matched to a gene. The CDR3 here is CASSPRGGDLAKNIQYF. As DNA, the CDR3 is TGTGCCAGCTCACCACGCGGGGGAGATCTAGCCAAAAACATTCAGTACTTC.

This chain's CDR3 is CASSLGDSQYYEQYF. CDR3 bases: TGTGCCAGCAGCTTAGGTGACAGCCAATACTACGAGCAGTACTTC. The chain combines TRBV7-7 with TRBJ2-7, with D possibly matching TRBD1 (5 bases). The V and J ends lost 1 base and 3 bases respectively, with 13 bases between them. The CDR3 is 15 amino acids. The germline gives CDR1 SSHAT, CDR2 FNYEAQ (reference sequence).

The chain has TRBV6-6 and TRBJ2-7; 9 bases fit TRBD2. There are 15 residues in the CDR3. Germline V gives CDR1 MNHNY, CDR2 SVGAGI (reference sequence). V dropped 6 bases and J dropped 8; count of bases not matched to a gene: 14. Written as DNA, the CDR3 is TGTGCCAGCAGCCGGAACCCGGGACTAGCCGGACAGCAGTACTTC. Translated: CASSRNPGLAGQQYF.

This clone was detected only a few times. The chain recombines TRBV4-2 with TRBJ2-7; D is possibly TRBD2 (6 bases). Germline CDR1 LGHNA, CDR2 YNFKEQ. The CDR3 has 16 amino acids. V dropped 4 bases and J dropped 0 bases, with 16 bases sitting between them. The CDR3 DNA follows: TGTGCCAGCAGCCCCCCGACTAGTTCCCTCTCCTACGAGCAGTACTTC. As protein: CASSPPTSSLSYEQYF.

The J gene is TRBJ2-5, the V gene TRBV27, with 8 bases that match TRBD1. Germline V lookup: CDR1 MNHEY, CDR2 SMNVEV (reference sequence). The CDR3 runs 19 residues. Germline trimming cut 1 base from V and 1 base from J; bases unmatched to any gene: 14. CDR3 sequence (DNA): TGTGCCAGCAGTTTATTCCCCGGAGTCGGGACAGGATTCCAAGAGACCCAGTACTTC. Amino acids: CASSLFPGVGTGFQETQYF.

The chain links TRBV12-5 to TRBJ1-4; perhaps TRBD1 as D (6 bases). CDR3 length: 14 residues. The V gene's germline CDR1 is LGHNT and CDR2 FRNRAP. The germline V and J ends were trimmed by 3 bases and 4 bases, with 9 bases remaining between them. This CDR3 is CASGFGGGNEKLFF. As DNA, the CDR3 is TGTGCTAGTGGTTTTGGAGGGGGTAATGAAAAACTGTTTTTT.

This clone showed up just a few times. CDR3 DNA: TGTGCCAGCAGTATAGGCCCGAACACCGGGGAGCTGTTTTTT. This gives the protein CASSIGPNTGELFF. The gene calls are TRBV6-5 and TRBJ2-2, with unresolved D. The CDR3 covers 14 residues. The V end was cut by 5 bases, the J end by 0 bases, with 7 bases between. CDR1 and CDR2 (germline): MNHEY, SVGAGI.

V and J are TRBV24-1 and TRBJ2-5; D is perhaps TRBD2 (6 bases). This CDR3 contains 15 residues. The germline gives CDR1 KGHDR, CDR2 SFDVKD. The ends were cut back, 3 bases at V and 5 bases at J, with 15 bases in the middle. The CDR3 spells CATSDASGGRETQYF. As DNA, the CDR3 is TGTGCCACCAGTGATGCTTCCGGGGGACGGGAGACCCAGTACTTC.

The chain couples TRBV6-5 to TRBJ1-1; a possible D gene is TRBD1 (5 bases). The CDR3 contains 11 residues. V shed 6 bases and J shed 6 bases, with 8 bases lying between them. Germline CDR1 and CDR2: MNHEY and SVGAGI. The CDR3 DNA sequence: TGTGCCAGCAGGCGGGACTCTGAAGCTTTCTTT. Protein sequence: CASRRDSEAFF.

The sample holds one count of this clone. The V and J genes are TRBV5-1 and TRBJ2-7; D is unresolved. The CDR3 sequence is 14 residues long. Trimming took off 2 bases at V and 0 bases at J, with 9 bases between the two ends. Germline V lookup: CDR1 SGHRS, CDR2 YFSETQ. DNA for the CDR3: TGCGCCAGCAGCTTAGGCTTGAGCTCCTACGAGCAGTACTTC. Amino acids: CASSLGLSSYEQYF.

This clone was observed a single time. The chain joins TRBV7-9 to TRBJ1-4, with a tentative D call TRBD1 (5 bases). Trimming pared 1 base from V and 3 bases from J, leaving 12 bases between. Germline V lookup: CDR1 SEHNR, CDR2 FQNEAQ (reference sequence). The CDR3 is 16 residues long. The CDR3 is CASSLGSGTSNEKLFF. DNA of the CDR3: TGTGCCAGCAGCTTAGGCTCCGGGACGTCTAATGAAAAACTGTTTTTT.

This sequence joins TRBV3-1 (or the pseudogene TRBV3-2) and TRBJ1-1; maybe TRBD1 (5 bases). The CDR3 is 14 residues long. Germline CDR1 reads LGHDT; CDR2 reads YNNKEL (reference sequence). V was pared by 0 bases and J by 3 bases, with 8 bases between. CDR3 bases: TGTGCCAGCAGCCAAGAGGGGGGTTACACTGAAGCTTTCTTT. The encoded protein is CASSQEGGYTEAFF.

The chain links TRBV24-1 to TRBJ2-5, with D possibly called TRBD1 or TRBD2 (5 bases each). Germline loops: CDR1 KGHDR, CDR2 SFDVKD. Between the trimmed V and J ends, which lost 4 bases and 1 base, there was a span of 9 bases. This CDR3 contains 14 residues. The CDR3 DNA reads TGTGCCACCAGTGAGTCCGGGGCCCAAGAGACCCAGTACTTC. It encodes CATSESGAQETQYF.

The gene calls are TRBV6-2 or TRBV6-3 and TRBJ1-2; D is undetermined. The CDR3 loop spans 12 amino acids. Germline V gene lookup returns CDR1 MNHEY and CDR2 SVGEGT. V was clipped by 6 bases and J by 5 bases, with 10 bases between them. The CDR3 here is CASSSRHYGYTF. CDR3 in DNA: TGTGCCAGCAGCTCCCGGCATTATGGCTACACCTTC.